This T cell receptor beta chain was sequenced for a study of CD8 T cells in ankylosing spondylitis (dated by TCRdb to about 2017). The study in broad terms: To find TCR variants linked to disease, the study profiled T cell receptor beta repertoires in ankylosing spondylitis patients and healthy donors. The full study cohort comprised roughly 24 ankylosing spondylitis patients and around 100 healthy donors. Peripheral blood was sampled, and synovial fluid was also collected from ankylosing spondylitis patients.

TCRdb records Illumina HiSeq 2500 as the sequencer. TCR beta libraries were prepared by quantitative 5'-RACE with molecular barcodes. The published analysis was carried out like this. A new computational method, built on a probabilistic model of VDJ rearrangement, was used to identify disease-linked TCR variants. TCRdb applied fastp at Q25 and MiXCR to the public reads, then kept only in-frame beta chains. A single entry per CDR3 protein holds the most common genes and DNA from its merged rows. For this entry, the V and J calls and clone size follow TCRdb and not the study's own pipeline. The sample yields over 700,000 distinct CDR3 sequences; under 20% were counted once. The leading ten clones occupy around a fifth of the sample. What the study reported, not specific to this receptor: According to the report, matched synovial fluid samples from ankylosing spondylitis patients were significantly enriched for the disease-linked clones. A TCR beta motif made up of several highly homologous amino acid variants appeared to be characteristic of blood from ankylosing spondylitis patients. Some motif variants had previously been reported in the synovial fluid and blood of reactive arthritis patients, which suggests shared mechanisms of disease initiation. A CD8+ phenotype was shown by the disease-linked clones, which were found at relatively low frequencies in peripheral blood.

This clonotype was observed a handful of times. Its antigen is not yet known. The sample holds no much larger clone one base away, and base qualities are not on file. The junction shows trimming of 6 bases on V and 4 bases on J, and the gene matches do not reach 11 bases of it. From the cysteine up to the phenylalanine, the CDR3 has a length of 15 residues. Only the CDR3 region is kept as DNA, spanning 45 bases read in frame from base 1. Sequencing was done on a sample of blood, either unsorted or a sorted T cell fraction (not recorded which). The chain is made from TRBV12-3 or TRBV12-4 and TRBJ2-5, and 7 junctional nucleotides match TRBD1. This clonotype was sampled from a male donor with ankylosing spondylitis. The CDR3 in this case is CASSSTGTALETQYF. In nucleotides, the sequence is TGTGCCAGCAGCTCCACCGGGACAGCTCTAGAGACCCAGTACTTC.